These 12 T cell receptor beta chains were all obtained from the same sample, sequenced in a study of blood T cell repertoires in COVID-19. The protocol was immunoSEQ multiplex PCR, while the TCRdb copy is restricted to in-frame clones and leaves out a portion. Counted here are about 290,000 clones, about 90% occurring once; the ten biggest clones make up around 10%. The sequenced sample was peripheral blood. Source of these receptors: a woman younger than 45 with COVID-19, enrolled during active disease.

This sequence joins TRBV13 and TRBJ1-3; 7 nucleotides line up with TRBD1. The CDR3 is 15 residues long. Trimming took 5 bases from V and 8 from J; bases not matched to a gene: 12. Germline V gene data show CDR1 as PRHDT and CDR2 as FYEKMQ (reference sequence). The chain's CDR3 is CASSAETGNVDTIYF. Here the CDR3 DNA reads TGTGCCAGCAGCGCCGAGACAGGGAATGTGGACACCATATATTTT.

This chain links TRBV7-9 with TRBJ2-3; D is possibly TRBD1 (6 bases). Germline values: CDR1 SEHNR, CDR2 FQNEAQ (reference sequence). Trimming left V 7 bases short and J 4 bases short, with 12 bases between. CDR3 length: 13 residues. The DNA of the CDR3 is TGTGCCAGCATCCTAGAGGGGGCAGATACGCAGTATTTT. This encodes CASILEGADTQYF.

This clone was observed once. The V and J genes are TRBV5-5 and TRBJ1-4, with 8 bases identical to TRBD1. V gave up 4 bases and J gave up 4 bases; unmatched junction bases: 3. Germline CDR1 reads SGHKS; CDR2 reads YYEKEE (reference sequence). The CDR3 extends over 14 amino acids. The CDR3 reads CASSRQGHNEKLFF. Written as DNA, the CDR3 is TGTGCCAGCAGCAGACAGGGGCATAATGAAAAACTGTTTTTT.

The rearrangement joins TRBV7-9 to TRBJ2-6; 14 bases agree with TRBD2. The germline V gene has CDR1 SEHNR and CDR2 FQNEAQ (reference sequence). The CDR3 length is 21 residues. With V trimmed by 7 bases and J by 2 bases, 16 bases remained unmatched. CDR3 sequence (DNA): TGTGCCAGCACCAACCGCTTCAAGGGACTAGCGGGGGCGGCTGGGGCCAACGTCCTGACTTTC. Translated: CASTNRFKGLAGAAGANVLTF.

V usage is TRBV14 and J usage is TRBJ2-2; TRBD1 matches at 7 bases. J was trimmed by 4 bases and V by 3 bases; bases with no gene match: 8. CDR1 SGHDN and CDR2 FVKESK come from the germline V gene. The CDR3 consists of 16 residues. CDR3 bases: TGTGCCAGCAGCCAGGGTGTTAGGGGGCCCACCGGGGAGCTGTTTTTT. It encodes CASSQGVRGPTGELFF.

The V and J genes are TRBV7-9 and TRBJ2-7; D is uncertain. CDR3 length equals 11 residues. CDR1 and CDR2 (germline): SEHNR, FQNEAQ (reference sequence). V dropped 8 bases and J dropped 4 bases, with 9 bases sitting between them. As DNA, the CDR3 is TGTGCCAGCGGTATCGGGTACGAGCAGTACTTC. It is translated as CASGIGYEQYF. Looking up the rest from reference TRBV7-9 and TRBJ2-7 gives the full variable domain: DTGVSQNPRHKITKRGQNVTFRCDPISEHNRLYWYRQTLGQGPEFLTYFQNEAQLEKSRLLSDRFSAERPKGSFSTLEIQRTEQGDSAMYLCASGIGYEQYFGPGTRLTVT.

The gene calls are TRBV5-5 and TRBJ2-3; 10 bases line up with TRBD2. V lost 2 bases and J lost 2; bases outside the gene matches: 14. This CDR3 contains 19 residues. CDR1 is SGHKS, CDR2 YYEKEE, per germline (reference sequence). CDR3 loop: CASSFTISGGLANTDTQYF. CDR3 sequence (DNA): TGTGCCAGCAGCTTCACAATTAGCGGGGGGCTCGCTAACACAGATACGCAGTATTTT.

The V gene is TRBV6-6, the J gene TRBJ2-5; TRBD2 is a possible D gene (6 bases). V dropped 9 bases and J dropped 5 bases, with 19 bases sitting between them. Germline loops: CDR1 MNHNY, CDR2 SVGAGI (reference sequence). CDR3 size: 14 residues. CDR3 loop: CASTPVGGPETQYF. In DNA form, the CDR3 reads TGTGCCAGTACCCCCGTCGGGGGTCCTGAGACCCAGTACTTC.

The chain combines TRBV28 with TRBJ2-7; TRBD2 matches at 8 bases. Trimming removed 5 bases from V and 3 bases from J; junction bases left unmatched: 9. The germline V gene encodes CDR1 MDHEN and CDR2 SYDVKM. The CDR3 consists of 15 residues. This chain's CDR3 is CASSRLTSGIYEQYF. The CDR3 nucleotides are TGTGCCAGCAGTCGCCTCACTAGCGGCATCTACGAGCAGTACTTC.

The V gene is TRBV13, the J gene TRBJ1-2, with D maybe TRBD1 (6 bases). The CDR3 runs 14 residues. CDR1 is PRHDT and CDR2 is FYEKMQ in the germline V gene (reference sequence). V was shortened by 4 bases and J by 4 bases, with 13 bases between the two germline ends. CDR3 sequence: CASSSYKGVYGYTF. CDR3 bases: TGTGCCAGCAGCTCATACAAGGGGGTCTATGGCTACACCTTC. The full variable domain, its missing parts supplied by reference TRBV13 and TRBJ1-2, is AAGVIQSPRHLIKEKRETATLKCYPIPRHDTVYWYQQGPGQDPQFLISFYEKMQSDKGSIPDRFSAQQFSDYHSELNMSSLELGDSALYFCASSSYKGVYGYTFGSGTRLTVV.

This chain joins TRBV14 and TRBJ1-5; tentatively, D is TRBD1 (6 bases). The CDR3 extends over 16 amino acids. Germline values: CDR1 SGHDN, CDR2 FVKESK. Trimming removed 7 bases from V and 5 bases from J, with 21 bases in between. Here the CDR3 reads CASNSLAGATDQPQHF. CDR3 DNA: TGTGCCAGCAATAGTTTGGCGGGGGCGACTGATCAGCCCCAGCATTTT.

The chain is built from TRBV2 and TRBJ2-7; the D is unclear. CDR3 size: 13 residues. Deletions cut 7 bases from V and 5 bases from J, with 15 bases between. Germline loops: CDR1 SNHLY, CDR2 FYNNEI. CDR3 amino acids: CASNVMMGNEQYF. For the CDR3, the DNA is TGTGCCAGCAACGTGATGATGGGCAACGAGCAGTACTTC.